The TCR beta chain under discussion was sequenced for a study of tumor-infiltrating lymphocytes in primary liver carcinoma. Germline-derived CDR1 and CDR2 are MNHEY and SVGAGI. The CDR3 runs to 11 residues. Trimming stripped 7 bases from V and 11 bases from J, with 13 bases between. A primer in the constant region served to generate TCR beta cDNA from 500 ng of total RNA. ARM-PCR was slightly modified, and three nested multiplex PCR rounds with it gave rise to the TCR beta libraries. The opening two PCR rounds, approximately 10 cycles each, paired TRBV1-TRBV30 forward primers with a C-beta reverse primer. In TCRdb, the multiplex PCR reads were re-called with MiXCR into one record per CDR3 protein. The profile covers about 41,000 distinct CDR3 sequences, with about three quarters appearing a single time and about 20% taken by the ten largest. The source material, 20-30 mg of unsorted bulk tissue, was used to co-extract RNA and DNA. Patients diagnosed with primary liver carcinoma received treatment through surgical resection. Each tumor specimen held more than 80% viable tumor cells.

The TCR was taken from a man aged 35-49 years with primary liver carcinoma and hepatitis B virus infection. The chain combines TRBV6-5 with TRBJ2-3; D gene ambiguous. Sequencing was performed on liver tumor tissue from sampling region 2. Subset noted: tumor region T2, inferior pole. The CDR3 region is CASTLVAKQYF. The CDR3, as DNA: TGTGCCAGCACCCTCGTGGCGAAGCAGTATTTT.